The rows below give T cell receptor beta chains drawn from one sample of a study of naive and memory T cell subsets. Each CDR3 protein gets one entry after TCRdb re-called the UMI-ligation and nested PCR reads with MiXCR. This table holds about 35,000 distinct CDR3 sequences, about an eighth found once. The specimen sequenced was effector memory CD4+ T cells from blood. The receptors stem from a human donor in good health. The CDR3 runs from the conserved cysteine through the conserved F or W. Each record gives: J gene, clone size, V gene, D gene, CDR3 DNA, CDR3 protein. A D gene is named only where the DNA matches it firmly. Clone size is shown for a subset of rows, as once, few, many or a class of expanded clone.

TRBJ2-2	-	TRBV20-1	-	TGCAGTGCTAGCATTCGGGAAGACTGGTATACCGGGGAGCTGTTTTTT	CSASIREDWYTGELFF
TRBJ1-2	few	TRBV20-1	TRBD1	TGCAGTGCCCCCCCCGAAGACAGGGAAGGCTACACCTTC	CSAPPEDREGYTF
TRBJ2-7	-	TRBV7-2	-	TGTGCCAGCAGCTTGGTCTGGGGGGCGTTTAACGAGCAGTACTTC	CASSLVWGAFNEQYF
TRBJ2-1	many	TRBV12-3/TRBV12-4	-	TGTGCCAGCAGTTGGAACAAAGAAAATGAGCAGTTCTTC	CASSWNKENEQFF
TRBJ2-1	few	TRBV12-3/TRBV12-4	TRBD2	TGTGCCAGCAGCTCCCCTAGCGGGAGAATGGGAAATGAGCAGTTCTTC	CASSSPSGRMGNEQFF
TRBJ2-1	-	TRBV7-2	-	TGTGCCAGCAGCTTATTACGAGTCGATGAGCAGTTCTTC	CASSLLRVDEQFF
TRBJ2-1	few	TRBV6-2/TRBV6-3	-	TGTGCCAGCATCCCGGGAGTCTCCTACAATGAGCAGTTCTTC	CASIPGVSYNEQFF
TRBJ2-5	many	TRBV29-1	TRBD2	TGCAGCGCTGGGGGCGGACTAGCGAGACAAGAGACCCAGTACTTC	CSAGGGLARQETQYF
TRBJ1-3	once	TRBV7-7	-	TGTGCCAGCAGCTTAGAGGGAACCGGAAACACCATATATTTT	CASSLEGTGNTIYF
TRBJ2-1	many	TRBV5-1	TRBD2	TGCGCCAGCAGCTTGGTGTTGCTAGCGGGAGCAGGAGTCGGGGAGCAGTTCTTC	CASSLVLLAGAGVGEQFF
TRBJ2-1	few	TRBV29-1	-	TGCAGCGTGACATTGACCCAACGGGGCTACAATGAGCAGTTCTTC	CSVTLTQRGYNEQFF
TRBJ2-3	many	TRBV20-1	TRBD2	TGCAGTGCTATTGTTGGTCCGGGAGGGCCGTCAGATACGCAGTATTTT	CSAIVGPGGPSDTQYF
TRBJ1-1	many	TRBV5-1	-	TGCGCCAGCAGCTCTGACTCGGGACACCTGAACACTGAAGCTTTCTTT	CASSSDSGHLNTEAFF
TRBJ1-5	few	TRBV6-1	-	TGTGCCAGCATCCCATCCCAGGGGCAAGGTCAGCCCCAGCATTTT	CASIPSQGQGQPQHF
TRBJ2-1	many	TRBV7-2	-	TGTGCCAGCAGCGCAGTAAGAGGTTATGAGCAGTTCTTC	CASSAVRGYEQFF
TRBJ1-6	-	TRBV27	-	TGTGCCAGCAGTGTCCTTAGAGGACCCCTCCACTTT	CASSVLRGPLHF
TRBJ2-7	many	TRBV7-2	TRBD1	TGTGCCAGCGGATCGCATAGAAGGACAGGGGGCCCCTACGAGCAGTACTTC	CASGSHRRTGGPYEQYF
TRBJ2-5	-	TRBV5-1	-	TGCGCCAGCAGCTCGGGACGGTATCAAGAGACCCAGTACTTC	CASSSGRYQETQYF